The 18 T cell receptor beta chains below were found in one sample sequenced in a study of tumor-infiltrating lymphocytes in localized non-small cell lung cancer. Sequencing used immunoSEQ multiplex PCR; TCRdb keeps in-frame clones, though not all of them. The data hold roughly 8,000 clones, with about 60% observed a single time. The sequenced sample consisted of uninvolved lung tissue not adjacent to the tumor. The receptors originated from a human donor with non-small cell lung cancer.

The genes are TRBV29-1 and TRBJ2-7; no clear D gene. CDR3 size: 13 residues. Germline V gene sequence: CDR1 SQVTM, CDR2 ANQGSEA. Trimming left V 4 bases short and J 5 bases short, with 15 bases between. The CDR3 DNA follows: TGCAGCGTTGGGCCCGGACCCATAAACGAGCAGTACTTC. It is translated as CSVGPGPINEQYF.

The genes are TRBV2 and TRBJ1-2; tentatively, D is TRBD1 (5 bases). The CDR3 runs to 14 residues. Germline V CDR1 and CDR2: SNHLY, FYNNEI. V lost 7 bases, J lost 4 bases, and 16 bases lay in between. This chain's CDR3 is CASKGQGPRYGYTF. As DNA, the CDR3 is TGTGCCAGCAAAGGACAAGGGCCCCGCTATGGCTACACCTTC. Looking up the rest from reference TRBV2 and TRBJ1-2 gives the full variable domain: EPEVTQTPSHQVTQMGQEVILRCVPISNHLYFYWYRQILGQKVEFLVSFYNNEISEKSEIFDDQFSVERPDGSNFTLKIRSTKLEDSAMYFCASKGQGPRYGYTFGSGTRLTVV.

The rearrangement links TRBV2 to TRBJ1-4; D uncertain. Trimming took 0 bases from V and 5 from J, leaving 13 bases between them. This CDR3 is 16 amino acids long. The germline V gene has CDR1 SNHLY and CDR2 FYNNEI. CDR3 region: CASSEALRRLNEKLFF. In DNA form, the CDR3 reads TGTGCCAGCAGTGAAGCGCTTCGGCGTCTGAATGAAAAACTGTTTTTT.

The chain couples TRBV30 to TRBJ1-3; D not resolved. CDR3 size: 16 residues. Germline CDR1 is GTSNPN and CDR2 is SVGIG (reference sequence). Trimming cost V 0 bases and J 0 bases, with 12 bases left between them. CDR3 in DNA: TGTGCCTGGAGTGTACTAAGGGAGCCCTCTGGAAACACCATATATTTT. Encoded protein: CAWSVLREPSGNTIYF.

The V gene is TRBV5-4, the J gene TRBJ2-1; 7 bases are a match to TRBD2. The CDR3 consists of 13 residues. Germline CDR1 is SGHNT and CDR2 is YYREEE (reference sequence). V trimming: 3 bases; J trimming: 7 bases; junction bases outside the gene matches: 4. Here the CDR3 DNA reads TGTGCCAGCAGCTGGGGGGGAGGGAATGAGCAGTTCTTC. Its translation: CASSWGGGNEQFF.

This chain uses TRBV7-2 with TRBJ2-3; 7 bases map to TRBD1. Germline V CDR1 and CDR2: SGHTA, FQGNSA. This CDR3 has 15 amino acids. Trimming cost V 5 bases and J 0 bases; bases outside gene matches: 5. The CDR3 bases are TGTGCCAGCAGCCGATGGGACAGTAGCACAGATACGCAGTATTTT. Its protein is CASSRWDSSTDTQYF.

The rearrangement joins TRBV2 to TRBJ1-2, with 7 positions matching TRBD1. With 6 bases clipped from V and 3 bases from J, the junction kept 4 bases outside the gene matches. The CDR3 totals 13 residues. CDR1 and CDR2 (germline): SNHLY, FYNNEI. Here the CDR3 DNA reads TGTGCCAGCAGGGTCGGGACAGACTATGGCTACACCTTC. This codes for CASRVGTDYGYTF. Together with reference TRBV2 and TRBJ1-2, the CDR3 gives the full variable domain: EPEVTQTPSHQVTQMGQEVILRCVPISNHLYFYWYRQILGQKVEFLVSFYNNEISEKSEIFDDQFSVERPDGSNFTLKIRSTKLEDSAMYFCASRVGTDYGYTFGSGTRLTVV.

This clone counts as medium-sized (0.01 to 0.1%). This chain's CDR3 is CASRGGDRLYQETQYF. The CDR3 DNA reads TGTGCCAGCAGGGGGGGCGACAGGTTGTACCAAGAGACCCAGTACTTC. The chain couples TRBV25-1 to TRBJ2-5; D tentatively fits TRBD1 or TRBD2 (6 bases each). The CDR3 spans 16 residues. The germline V gene has CDR1 MGHDK and CDR2 SYGVNS. Trimming cost V 6 bases and J 0 bases, with 17 bases left between them.

The chain couples TRBV7-6 to TRBJ2-1; D is perhaps TRBD1 or TRBD2 (5 bases each). There are 14 residues in the CDR3. The V and J ends lost 0 bases and 8 bases respectively, with 11 bases between them. The V gene's germline CDR1 is SGHVS and CDR2 FNYEAQ. CDR3 loop: CASSLAYGADEQFF. CDR3 nucleotide sequence: TGTGCCAGCAGCTTAGCGTACGGGGCTGATGAGCAGTTCTTC.

The J gene is TRBJ2-5, the V gene TRBV7-9; no reliable D call. Germline loops: CDR1 SEHNR, CDR2 FQNEAQ (reference sequence). V was cut by 5 bases and J by 2 bases, with 15 bases left in between. This CDR3 comprises 15 residues. The CDR3 loop is CASSLSLDPQETQYF. The CDR3 DNA reads TGTGCCAGCAGCCTTTCCCTTGACCCGCAAGAGACCCAGTACTTC.

This clone was recorded only once. This chain uses TRBV11-3 with TRBJ2-3, with unresolved D. V dropped 5 bases and J dropped 4 bases, with 13 bases sitting between them. The CDR3 extends over 14 amino acids. CDR1 and CDR2 (germline): SGHNT, YENEEA. The CDR3 here is CASSPYDSPDTQYF. The CDR3 DNA sequence: TGTGCCAGCAGCCCTTACGATAGCCCAGATACGCAGTATTTT. The full variable domain, with the rest looked up from reference TRBV11-3 and TRBJ2-3, is EAGVVQSPRYKIIEKKQPVAFWCNPISGHNTLYWYLQNLGQGPELLIRYENEEAVDDSQLPKDRFSAERLKGVDSTLKIQPAELGDSAVYLCASSPYDSPDTQYFGPGTRLTVL.

For the CDR3, the DNA is TGCGCCAGCAGCCAAGCCCGGGGTTTGAACACTGAAGCTTTCTTT. Amino acid sequence: CASSQARGLNTEAFF. The chain is built from TRBV4-1 and TRBJ1-1; D remains ambiguous. The CDR3 contains 15 residues. Looked up from germline, CDR1 is MGHRA and CDR2 is YSYEKL. With 1 base removed from V and 0 bases from J, the gap between germline ends came to 9 bases.

The chain joins TRBV11-1 to TRBJ2-3; 7 nucleotides align to TRBD1. CDR3 size: 13 residues. Germline-derived CDR1 and CDR2 are SGHAT and FQDESV (reference sequence). J was trimmed by 4 bases and V by 5 bases; bases with no gene match: 3. The CDR3 nucleotides read TGTGCCAGCAGCCTCGACAGGGCAGATACGCAGTATTTT. Residues: CASSLDRADTQYF.

This chain connects TRBV20-1 to TRBJ2-7; D is unresolved. The V end lost 3 bases, the J end lost 6 bases, and 9 bases lay between the germline ends. In germline, CDR1 is DFQATT, CDR2 SNEGSKA (reference sequence). The CDR3 covers 11 residues. The CDR3 DNA reads TGCAGTGCTAGTTCGGTGTCCGAGCAGTACTTC. It translates to CSASSVSEQYF.

V and J are TRBV6-1 and TRBJ1-1, with D possibly matching TRBD1 (5 bases). This CDR3 is 13 amino acids long. Trimming removed 6 bases at V and 6 bases at J, with 14 bases between. Germline V gene lookup returns CDR1 MNHNS and CDR2 SASEGT. The CDR3 reads CASRDGHRPEAFF. The CDR3 region has the DNA TGTGCCAGCAGGGATGGACACAGGCCTGAAGCTTTCTTT.

The gene calls are TRBV7-3 and TRBJ2-5, with D perhaps matching TRBD1 (6 bases). This CDR3 contains 15 residues. Germline V gives CDR1 SGHTA, CDR2 FQGTGA. The V end lost 1 base, the J end lost 2 bases, and 11 bases lay between the germline ends. CDR3 nucleotide sequence: TGTGCCAGCAGCTTAAGTGGGGGCTGGCAAGAGACCCAGTACTTC. Residues: CASSLSGGWQETQYF.

This chain joins TRBV6-1 and TRBJ1-1; D uncertain. The germline V and J ends were trimmed by 7 bases and 0 bases, with 12 bases remaining between them. This CDR3 contains 14 residues. The germline V gene has CDR1 MNHNS and CDR2 SASEGT. In DNA form, the CDR3 reads TGTGCCAGCACCCAAAGGGTTATGAACACTGAAGCTTTCTTT. The encoded protein is CASTQRVMNTEAFF.

The chain couples TRBV27 to TRBJ2-6; maybe TRBD1 (6 bases). CDR1 MNHEY and CDR2 SMNVEV come from the germline V gene (reference sequence). Trimming cost V 7 bases and J 2 bases, with 12 bases left between them. CDR3 size: 15 residues. CDR3: CASKGVQAGANVLTF. The CDR3 DNA sequence: TGTGCCAGCAAGGGGGTACAGGCTGGGGCCAACGTCCTGACTTTC.